This TCR beta chain was identified in a study of T cell repertoires in cytomegalovirus infection. As for the study in general: Both a matching HLA type and CMV infection were indicated by public TCR beta signatures.

Of note for this clonotype: Its target is unknown.

CDR3 length equals 15 residues. Germline CDR1 SQVTM, CDR2 ANQGSEA. Trimming pared 6 bases from V and 4 bases from J, leaving 18 bases between. A single record per CDR3 protein comes from TCRdb applying MiXCR to the reads. The data hold around 750,000 distinct CDR3 sequences, with over 25% observed a single time. The sequences come from cultured CD8+ T cells from PBMCs, collected from culture after CMV antigen stimulation. V and J are TRBV29-1 and TRBJ1-4, with TRBD1 as a possible D gene (5 bases). This TCR was sampled from a human donor in good health (CMV status not recorded). Some clones in this sample may be carry-over from other donors' samples. The CDR3 sequence is CSVDGADEVNEKLFF. For the CDR3, the DNA is TGCAGCGTCGATGGGGCGGACGAGGTTAATGAAAAACTGTTTTTT.